A single sample is the source of the 15 T cell receptor beta chains below, sequenced in a study of T-cell memory formation after mild COVID-19. One entry per CDR3 protein results from TCRdb running MiXCR on the 5' RACE reads. This sample has 450,000 to 650,000 distinct CDR3 sequences, with approximately 20% found just once. The sequencing input was PBMCs or a T cell subset sorted from them (not recorded which). The receptors come from an adult woman who had mild COVID-19 (a few samples of this study predate the infection). Cell type and time point are not known.

This clonotype turned up a few times. The chain recombines TRBV29-1 with TRBJ2-4; D is tentatively TRBD1 or TRBD2 (7 bases each). Germline loops: CDR1 SQVTM, CDR2 ANQGSEA. This CDR3 is 13 amino acids long. Trimming removed 5 bases from V and 8 bases from J, with 16 bases in between. The CDR3 region is CSVQGGAWDIQYF. CDR3 bases: TGCAGCGTTCAGGGGGGGGCCTGGGACATTCAGTACTTC.

The chain links TRBV29-1 to TRBJ2-1; TRBD1 matches 8 bases. The J segment lost 6 bases and the V segment lost 6 bases, leaving 10 bases of the junction unmatched. Germline V CDR1 and CDR2: SQVTM, ANQGSEA. CDR3 length: 14 residues. The CDR3 reads CSVDRGAVGNEQFF. The CDR3 coding sequence is TGCAGCGTAGACAGGGGTGCTGTAGGCAATGAGCAGTTCTTC.

This clonotype was counted only a few times. The chain links TRBV7-3 to TRBJ2-5; D is undetermined. Between the trimmed V and J ends, which lost 1 base and 5 bases, there was a span of 8 bases. The CDR3 runs 13 residues. Germline V gene sequence: CDR1 SGHTA, CDR2 FQGTGA. The CDR3: CASSLNGLETQYF. The CDR3 DNA reads TGTGCCAGCAGCTTAAATGGGTTGGAGACCCAGTACTTC.

This clonotype has at least ten counts. The V and J genes are TRBV24-1 and TRBJ2-4; D possibly uses TRBD1 or TRBD2 (5 bases each). This CDR3 is 16 amino acids long. V lost 2 bases to trimming and J lost 11 bases, with 21 bases between them. CDR1 KGHDR and CDR2 SFDVKD come from the germline V gene. The CDR3 sequence is CATSDSGPGSGGVQYF. CDR3 sequence (DNA): TGTGCCACCAGTGATTCGGGCCCAGGGAGCGGCGGCGTTCAGTACTTC.

The chain carries TRBV11-2 and TRBJ2-7, with no clear D. In germline, CDR1 is SGHAT, CDR2 FQNNGV. Trimming pared 4 bases from V and 2 bases from J, leaving 18 bases between. The CDR3 runs to 16 residues. CDR3 bases: TGTGCCAGCAGCTCTGGCAGGTTATTGGGGACCTACGAGCAGTACTTC. Its protein is CASSSGRLLGTYEQYF.

This sequence joins TRBV7-9 and TRBJ2-3; 9 bases map to TRBD1. Trimming cost V 2 bases and J 4 bases; bases outside gene matches: 1. The CDR3 consists of 14 residues. Per the germline V gene, CDR1 is SEHNR and CDR2 is FQNEAQ (reference sequence). The CDR3 protein is CASSLRTGADTQYF. CDR3 coding DNA: TGTGCCAGCAGCTTAAGGACAGGGGCAGATACGCAGTATTTT.

V usage is TRBV19 and J usage is TRBJ1-1; 8 bases are a match to TRBD1. In germline, CDR1 is LNHDA, CDR2 SQIVND (reference sequence). This CDR3 has 13 amino acids. With 8 bases clipped from V and 7 bases from J, the junction kept 9 bases outside the gene matches. As DNA, the CDR3 is TGTGCCAGTGACGTCGGGACAGGACTTGAAGCTTTCTTT. Translated: CASDVGTGLEAFF.

This clonotype was found a few times. The chain joins TRBV21-1 to TRBJ1-5; TRBD1 is the table's D call and was not checked against the DNA. TRBV21-1 is described as a pseudogene. This CDR3 region has 17 residues. CDR3 protein: CASSKAPRQGAHHPQHF. CDR3 sequence (DNA): TGTGCCAGCAGCAAAGCGCCGAGACAGGGGGCTCACCACCCCCAGCATTTT.

This clonotype was recorded a few times. The chain is built from TRBV24-1 and TRBJ2-3; TRBD1 or TRBD2 may be the D gene (5 bases each). Germline V CDR1 and CDR2: KGHDR, SFDVKD. Trimming cost V 4 bases and J 6 bases, with 16 bases left between them. There are 15 residues in the CDR3. The CDR3 loop is CATSDSRPREDTQYF. The CDR3 nucleotides are TGTGCCACCAGTGACTCTAGGCCCAGGGAGGATACGCAGTATTTT.

This chain uses TRBV28 with TRBJ2-1, with 11 bases matching TRBD2. V was clipped by 5 bases and J by 2 bases; unmatched bases: 5. Germline CDR1 is MDHEN and CDR2 is SYDVKM. The CDR3 length is 16 residues. The CDR3 nucleotides read TGTGCCAGCAGTATTAATAGCGGGGGGGCCTACAATGAGCAGTTCTTC. It encodes CASSINSGGAYNEQFF.

V and J are TRBV10-3 and TRBJ2-3, with 9 positions matching TRBD1. The CDR3 length is 15 residues. Germline-derived CDR1 and CDR2 are ENHRY and SYGVKD. J gave up 2 bases and V 5 bases, and 5 bases lay outside the gene matches. CDR3 region: CAISLGQGNTDTQYF. CDR3 coding DNA: TGTGCCATCAGTCTGGGACAGGGAAACACAGATACGCAGTATTTT.

This clonotype was observed a handful of times. The V and J genes are TRBV7-2 and TRBJ1-1; 7 nucleotides match TRBD1. With V trimmed by 3 bases and J by 1 base, 8 bases remained unmatched. Germline V CDR1 and CDR2: SGHTA, FQGNSA. This CDR3 is 16 amino acids long. The CDR3 here is CASSFSPTGRNTEAFF. The CDR3, as DNA: TGTGCCAGCAGCTTCAGCCCGACAGGGAGGAACACTGAAGCTTTCTTT.

V usage is TRBV20-1 and J usage is TRBJ2-1, with a possible D match to TRBD2 (6 bases). V gave up 4 bases and J gave up 3 bases, with 13 bases separating them. The CDR3 has 14 residues. Germline V CDR1 and CDR2: DFQATT, SNEGSKA (reference sequence). The CDR3 loop is CSAIYGSGYNEQFF. The CDR3 coding sequence is TGCAGTGCTATATACGGGAGTGGCTACAATGAGCAGTTCTTC.

This clonotype showed up just a few times. The chain employs TRBV24-1 and TRBJ1-2; possibly TRBD1 for D (5 bases). The germline V gene has CDR1 KGHDR and CDR2 SFDVKD. Trimming removed 2 bases at V and 7 bases at J, with 10 bases between. CDR3 length: 13 amino acids. The CDR3 sequence: CATSDSQGGGYTF. The DNA of the CDR3 is TGTGCCACCAGTGATTCTCAGGGCGGTGGCTACACCTTC.

This clonotype was observed a handful of times. The chain couples TRBV10-3 to TRBJ2-1; D unclear. V was pared by 5 bases and J by 8 bases, with 7 bases between. This CDR3 is 11 amino acids long. CDR1 is ENHRY, CDR2 SYGVKD, per germline. CDR3 DNA sequence: TGTGCCATCAGTTTTGGGGATGAGCAGTTCTTC. It encodes CAISFGDEQFF.